This entry describes one T cell receptor (beta chain). Its matching antigen is unknown. The CDR3 extends over 16 amino acids. The junction had 6 bases not matched to a gene; V was cut back by 5 bases and J by 0 bases. CDR1 and CDR2 from the germline V gene are LGHNA and YSLEER. Donors, healthy HIV-negative adults, lacked recent acute infections or vaccinations. The entry originates in a study of shared clonotypes between healthy human individuals. Whole-study results and caveats: Among donors, clonotype sharing was expected to be affected by sequencing depth.

Measured with immunoSEQ multiplex PCR; TCRdb has only the in-frame clones, and not every one. The repertoire holds hundreds of thousands of clones, around three quarters seen once, with around 11% in the top ten. The source is a woman aged 40 to 50 in good health. Some clones in this sample may be carry-over from other donors' samples. Sequencing used PBMCs. The V and J genes are TRBV4-3 and TRBJ2-3; 9 bases are shared with TRBD1. In DNA form, the CDR3 reads TGCGCCAGCAGCAAACAGGGGGCCCCTAGCACAGATACGCAGTATTTT. Protein sequence: CASSKQGAPSTDTQYF.